One sample yielded the 28 T cell receptor beta chains listed below, sequenced in a study of T cell responses to AZD1222 COVID-19 vaccine. Produced via immunoSEQ multiplex PCR; TCRdb's table is partial and in-frame only. This sample has 85,000 to 110,000 clones; approximately 89% occur once, and the top ten carry 20%. The material was peripheral blood, obtained on day 0 of AZD1222 vaccination. The receptors derive from an adult in good health.

V gene TRBV25-1 combines with J gene TRBJ1-1, with TRBD1 identical over 9 bases. The germline gives CDR1 MGHDK, CDR2 SYGVNS. The CDR3 length is 12 residues. V shed 8 bases and J 11 bases; nucleotides not matched to a gene: 9. The CDR3: CASRGPGQGAFF. The CDR3 nucleotides are TGTGCCAGCCGTGGTCCGGGACAGGGCGCTTTCTTT.

The V call is TRBV11-1, the J call TRBJ2-7, with TRBD1 identical over 9 bases. Trimming removed 5 bases from V and 5 bases from J; junction bases left unmatched: 10. CDR3 size: 15 residues. Germline CDR1 SGHAT, CDR2 FQDESV (reference sequence). The CDR3 DNA follows: TGTGCCAGCAGCCCCAACCGGGACAGGGTCCACGAGCAGTACTTC. The encoded protein is CASSPNRDRVHEQYF.

Here the CDR3 reads CASSSNSYEQYF. DNA of the CDR3: TGCGCCAGCAGCTCGAACTCCTACGAGCAGTACTTC. This chain joins TRBV5-1 and TRBJ2-7, with D uncertain. Trimming stripped 3 bases from V and 0 bases from J, with 4 bases between. Germline lookup yields CDR1 SGHRS and CDR2 YFSETQ. The CDR3 sequence is 12 residues long. Full variable domain (missing parts from reference TRBV5-1 and TRBJ2-7): KAGVTQTPRYLIKTRGQQVTLSCSPISGHRSVSWYQQTPGQGLQFLFEYFSETQRNKGNFPGRFSGRQFSNSRSEMNVSTLELGDSALYLCASSSNSYEQYFGPGTRLTVT.

CDR3 DNA sequence: TGTGCCAGCAGCCCCCAAGGGACAGGGGCGGGAGGAAACACCATATATTTT. Translated, it gives CASSPQGTGAGGNTIYF. The V gene is TRBV7-2, the J gene TRBJ1-3; TRBD1 matches at 10 bases. The CDR3 contains 17 residues. V was pared by 5 bases and J by 4 bases, with 11 bases of the junction left unmatched. Looked up from germline, CDR1 is SGHTA and CDR2 is FQGNSA.

The gene calls are TRBV9 and TRBJ1-6; D may be TRBD1 (5 bases). Trimming left V 6 bases short and J 5 bases short, with 9 bases between. This CDR3 has 13 amino acids. Germline V gives CDR1 SGDLS, CDR2 YYNGEE. The CDR3: CASTSTDNSPLHF. CDR3 in DNA: TGTGCCAGCACCTCGACAGATAATTCACCCCTCCACTTT. The full variable domain, its missing parts supplied by reference TRBV9 and TRBJ1-6, is DSGVTQTPKHLITATGQRVTLRCSPRSGDLSVYWYQQSLDQGLQFLIQYYNGEERAKGNILERFSAQQFPDLHSELNLSSLELGDSALYFCASTSTDNSPLHFGNGTRLTVT.

This clone showed up just once. This chain uses TRBV30 with TRBJ1-6; maybe TRBD1 (5 bases). Germline-derived CDR1 and CDR2 are GTSNPN and SVGIG (reference sequence). V was trimmed by 6 bases and J by 10 bases, leaving 19 bases between them. There are 14 residues in the CDR3. CDR3 sequence reads: CACTPRTTTSPLHF. The CDR3 DNA follows: TGTGCCTGCACACCCCGGACAACTACCTCACCCCTCCACTTT.

The chain recombines TRBV20-1 with TRBJ2-3; the match to TRBD2 covers 7 bases. With 3 bases clipped from V and 2 bases from J, the junction kept 8 bases outside the gene matches. This CDR3 region has 15 residues. Germline values: CDR1 DFQATT, CDR2 SNEGSKA (reference sequence). This CDR3 is CSASGAGAITDTQYF. The CDR3 bases are TGCAGTGCTAGTGGGGCGGGAGCCATCACAGATACGCAGTATTTT.

The rearrangement uses TRBV27 and TRBJ2-7; possibly TRBD2 for D (6 bases). V lost 6 bases to trimming and J lost 3 bases, with 12 bases between them. The CDR3 is 13 amino acids. Germline V gene data show CDR1 as MNHEY and CDR2 as SMNVEV (reference sequence). The CDR3 DNA follows: TGTGCCAGCAGCCGTAGCGGAAACTACGAGCAGTACTTC. Protein sequence: CASSRSGNYEQYF.

The V gene is TRBV12-3 or TRBV12-4, the J gene TRBJ2-7; a possible D gene is TRBD1 (6 bases). Trimming left V 5 bases short and J 5 bases short, with 10 bases between. This CDR3 is 12 amino acids long. CDR3 DNA sequence: TGTGCCAGCAGTAGAGACAGGAACGAGCAGTACTTC. Protein: CASSRDRNEQYF.

This chain uses TRBV20-1 with TRBJ2-6; D call uncertain. V lost 3 bases to trimming and J lost 0 bases, with 9 bases between them. Germline V lookup: CDR1 DFQATT, CDR2 SNEGSKA (reference sequence). The CDR3 is 15 residues long. CDR3 nucleotides: TGCAGTGCTAGTTCCCACAGCTCTGGGGCCAACGTCCTGACTTTC. It is translated as CSASSHSSGANVLTF.

The gene calls are TRBV29-1 and TRBJ1-2; TRBD1 is a possible D gene (6 bases). Trimming pared 4 bases from V and 3 bases from J, leaving 12 bases between. CDR3 length: 13 residues. CDR1 and CDR2 (germline): SQVTM, ANQGSEA. The DNA for the CDR3 is TGCAGCGTTGCCTCGGGGGCTGACTATGGCTACACCTTC. Translation: CSVASGADYGYTF. Full variable domain (remainder filled in from reference TRBV29-1 and TRBJ1-2): SAVISQKPSRDICQRGTSLTIQCQVDSQVTMMFWYRQQPGQSLTLIATANQGSEATYESGFVIDKFPISRPNLTFSTLTVSNMSPEDSSIYLCSVASGADYGYTFGSGTRLTVV.

This chain links TRBV24-1 with TRBJ2-3, with 11 bases lining up with TRBD2. The CDR3 has 17 amino acids. CDR1 is KGHDR and CDR2 is SFDVKD in the germline V gene. The V and J ends lost 3 bases and 5 bases, in that order; junction bases with no gene match: 9. The CDR3 nucleotides are TGTGCCACCAGTGATCTGGCGACTAGCGGGGCGGGAGATACGCAGTATTTT. Translated: CATSDLATSGAGDTQYF.

The CDR3: CATSDRQGIQFF. In DNA, the CDR3 is TGCGCCACCTCAGACAGACAGGGGATTCAGTTCTTC. The rearrangement links TRBV5-1 to TRBJ2-1; TRBD1 matches 8 bases. This CDR3 has 12 residues. With 9 bases clipped from V and 13 bases from J, the junction kept 12 bases outside the gene matches. In germline, CDR1 is SGHRS, CDR2 YFSETQ.

CDR3 nucleotides: TGTGCCAGCAGCTTACCCCTAGCGGGAGGGTTTAATGAGCAGTTCTTC. Its protein is CASSLPLAGGFNEQFF. The genes are TRBV7-8 and TRBJ2-1; 12 bases are a match to TRBD2. The germline CDR1 and CDR2 sequences are SGHVS and FQNEAQ. The CDR3 is made up of 16 amino acids. The V gene end was trimmed by 2 bases and the J gene end by 7 bases; junction bases not matched to a gene: 6.

Only a few counts were recorded for this clone. CDR3 loop: CAISESLLSLSSGNTIYF. DNA of the CDR3: TGTGCCATCAGTGAGTCGTTACTCTCCTTGAGCTCTGGAAACACCATATATTTT. The chain carries TRBV10-3 and TRBJ1-3; no clear D. CDR3 size: 18 residues. V was cut by 0 bases and J by 0 bases, with 15 bases left in between. Germline CDR1 is ENHRY and CDR2 is SYGVKD.

This clone is termed medium-sized. The CDR3 loop is CASSQSGTGFPNTEAFF. The CDR3 DNA is TGTGCCAGCAGCCAATCGGGAACAGGGTTTCCGAACACTGAAGCTTTCTTT. The chain uses TRBV14 and TRBJ1-1, with TRBD1 as a possible D gene (6 bases). Germline V gene sequence: CDR1 SGHDN, CDR2 FVKESK. The V gene lost 2 bases and the J gene lost 1 base, with 17 bases spanning the gap. The CDR3 has 17 residues.

The chain employs TRBV7-2 and TRBJ2-5; 11 positions match TRBD2. This CDR3 has 15 residues. The junction had 4 bases not matched to a gene; V was cut back by 5 bases and J by 2 bases. Germline CDR1 SGHTA, CDR2 FQGNSA. The CDR3 DNA reads as TGTGCCAGCAGCCGGAGACTAGCGGGGCAAGAGACCCAGTACTTC. This encodes CASSRRLAGQETQYF.

The table lists this clone with a few counts. The CDR3 protein is CASSVGTSGVTGELFF. CDR3 nucleotides: TGTGCCAGCAGCGTTGGGACTAGTGGAGTCACCGGGGAGCTGTTTTTT. This sequence joins TRBV9 and TRBJ2-2, with 8 bases lining up with TRBD2. V gave up 2 bases and J gave up 4 bases; unmatched junction bases: 7. Germline V gives CDR1 SGDLS, CDR2 YYNGEE. The CDR3 contains 16 residues.

The chain recombines TRBV7-2 with TRBJ1-2; a possible D gene is TRBD1 (5 bases). Germline CDR1 is SGHTA and CDR2 is FQGNSA. The length of the CDR3 is 13 residues. V lost 2 bases, J lost 4 bases, and 8 bases lay in between. CDR3 nucleotides: TGTGCCAGCAGCTTACCGGGACCCTATGGCTACACCTTC. Translating it yields CASSLPGPYGYTF. Full variable domain (remainder filled in from reference TRBV7-2 and TRBJ1-2): GAGVSQSPSNKVTEKGKDVELRCDPISGHTALYWYRQSLGQGLEFLIYFQGNSAPDKSGLPSDRFSAERTGGSVSTLTIQRTQQEDSAVYLCASSLPGPYGYTFGSGTRLTVV.

The table lists this clone with a few counts. DNA for the CDR3: TGCGCCAGCAGCTTGGGTAATAGCGGCCAAGAGACCCAGTACTTC. This codes for CASSLGNSGQETQYF. The J gene is TRBJ2-5, the V gene TRBV5-1; D perhaps matches TRBD2 (6 bases). The CDR3 is made up of 15 amino acids. V was pared by 0 bases and J by 1 base, with 10 bases between. CDR1 SGHRS and CDR2 YFSETQ come from the germline V gene. The variable domain in full, completed from reference TRBV5-1 and TRBJ2-5, reads KAGVTQTPRYLIKTRGQQVTLSCSPISGHRSVSWYQQTPGQGLQFLFEYFSETQRNKGNFPGRFSGRQFSNSRSEMNVSTLELGDSALYLCASSLGNSGQETQYFGPGTRLLVL.

J is TRBJ2-5 and V is TRBV6-5; 7 bases are a match to TRBD2. The CDR3 is 14 amino acids. J lost 0 bases, V lost 7 bases, and 5 bases had no gene match. From germline, CDR1 is MNHEY and CDR2 SVGAGI. The CDR3 loop is CASKGRANQETQYF. DNA of the CDR3: TGTGCCAGCAAGGGGAGGGCCAACCAAGAGACCCAGTACTTC.

The chain joins TRBV15 to TRBJ1-5; D is ambiguous. The germline CDR1 and CDR2 sequences are LNHNV and YYDKDF (reference sequence). V was shortened by 6 bases and J by 4 bases, with 10 bases between the two germline ends. There are 13 residues in the CDR3. The CDR3 coding sequence is TGTGCCACCAGGCCCGGCCCTAATCAGCCCCAGCATTTT. It specifies CATRPGPNQPQHF.

V and J are TRBV5-1 and TRBJ1-1; TRBD1 might be the D (5 bases). Germline CDR1 is SGHRS and CDR2 is YFSETQ. V gave up 0 bases and J gave up 0 bases, with 9 bases separating them. The CDR3 runs to 15 residues. The CDR3 here is CASSLAETVNTEAFF. The CDR3, as DNA: TGCGCCAGCAGCTTGGCCGAGACAGTGAACACTGAAGCTTTCTTT.

This chain connects TRBV11-3 to TRBJ2-1; TRBD2 matches 12 bases. Germline CDR1 and CDR2: SGHNT and YENEEA. The CDR3 runs 18 residues. The J segment lost 6 bases and the V segment lost 7 bases, leaving 16 bases of the junction unmatched. CDR3 nucleotide sequence: TGTGCCAGCACCTTGAGAAGATGGACTAGCGGGATTTTCAATGAGCAGTTCTTC. This translates into CASTLRRWTSGIFNEQFF.

This clone has only one observation. This rearrangement joins TRBV6-2 or TRBV6-3 to TRBJ1-5; the D gene is possibly TRBD1 (6 bases). This CDR3 is 13 amino acids long. Germline V gives CDR1 MNHEY, CDR2 SVGEGT. Trimming took 4 bases from V and 3 from J, leaving 7 bases between them. CDR3 in amino acids: CASSWTVNQPQHF. The CDR3 nucleotides read TGTGCCAGCAGTTGGACAGTCAATCAGCCCCAGCATTTT.

The chain combines TRBV28 with TRBJ1-2, with D tentatively TRBD1 (5 bases). The ends were cut back, 3 bases at V and 8 bases at J, with 13 bases in the middle. This CDR3 spans 13 amino acids. Per germline, CDR1 MDHEN and CDR2 SYDVKM. DNA for the CDR3: TGTGCCAGCAGTTTGGATAGTCGGGGCGGCTACACCTTC. Protein product: CASSLDSRGGYTF.

The rearrangement links TRBV9 to TRBJ1-3, with 10 positions matching TRBD1. Germline assignment: CDR1 SGDLS and CDR2 YYNGEE. Trimming took 3 bases from V and 3 from J; bases not matched to a gene: 3. CDR3 length equals 15 residues. CDR3 residues: CASSGQGAFGNTIYF. The CDR3 nucleotides are TGTGCCAGCAGCGGACAGGGGGCGTTTGGAAACACCATATATTTT.

V and J are TRBV3-1 (or the pseudogene TRBV3-2) and TRBJ2-7; TRBD2 matches at 10 bases. Germline CDR1 LGHDT, CDR2 YNNKEL (reference sequence). CDR3 size: 15 residues. The ends lost 4 bases at V and 2 bases at J; junction bases unmatched: 5. The CDR3 nucleotides read TGTGCCAGCAGCCCCTCTAGCGGGAGTACCTACGAGCAGTACTTC. It yields the protein CASSPSSGSTYEQYF.